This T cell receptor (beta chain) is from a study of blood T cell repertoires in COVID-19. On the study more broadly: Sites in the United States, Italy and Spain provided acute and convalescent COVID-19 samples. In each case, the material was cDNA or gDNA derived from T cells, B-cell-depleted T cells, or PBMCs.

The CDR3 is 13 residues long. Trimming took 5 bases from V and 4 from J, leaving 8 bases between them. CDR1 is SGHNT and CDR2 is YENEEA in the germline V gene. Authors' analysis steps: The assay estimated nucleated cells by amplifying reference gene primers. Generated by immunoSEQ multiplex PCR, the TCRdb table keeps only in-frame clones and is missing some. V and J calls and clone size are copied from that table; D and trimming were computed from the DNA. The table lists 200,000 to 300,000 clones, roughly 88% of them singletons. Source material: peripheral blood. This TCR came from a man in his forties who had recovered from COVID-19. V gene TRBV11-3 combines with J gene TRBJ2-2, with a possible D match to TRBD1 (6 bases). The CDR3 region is CASSPQGTGELFF. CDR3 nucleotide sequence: TGTGCCAGCAGCCCACAGGGCACCGGGGAGCTGTTTTTT.